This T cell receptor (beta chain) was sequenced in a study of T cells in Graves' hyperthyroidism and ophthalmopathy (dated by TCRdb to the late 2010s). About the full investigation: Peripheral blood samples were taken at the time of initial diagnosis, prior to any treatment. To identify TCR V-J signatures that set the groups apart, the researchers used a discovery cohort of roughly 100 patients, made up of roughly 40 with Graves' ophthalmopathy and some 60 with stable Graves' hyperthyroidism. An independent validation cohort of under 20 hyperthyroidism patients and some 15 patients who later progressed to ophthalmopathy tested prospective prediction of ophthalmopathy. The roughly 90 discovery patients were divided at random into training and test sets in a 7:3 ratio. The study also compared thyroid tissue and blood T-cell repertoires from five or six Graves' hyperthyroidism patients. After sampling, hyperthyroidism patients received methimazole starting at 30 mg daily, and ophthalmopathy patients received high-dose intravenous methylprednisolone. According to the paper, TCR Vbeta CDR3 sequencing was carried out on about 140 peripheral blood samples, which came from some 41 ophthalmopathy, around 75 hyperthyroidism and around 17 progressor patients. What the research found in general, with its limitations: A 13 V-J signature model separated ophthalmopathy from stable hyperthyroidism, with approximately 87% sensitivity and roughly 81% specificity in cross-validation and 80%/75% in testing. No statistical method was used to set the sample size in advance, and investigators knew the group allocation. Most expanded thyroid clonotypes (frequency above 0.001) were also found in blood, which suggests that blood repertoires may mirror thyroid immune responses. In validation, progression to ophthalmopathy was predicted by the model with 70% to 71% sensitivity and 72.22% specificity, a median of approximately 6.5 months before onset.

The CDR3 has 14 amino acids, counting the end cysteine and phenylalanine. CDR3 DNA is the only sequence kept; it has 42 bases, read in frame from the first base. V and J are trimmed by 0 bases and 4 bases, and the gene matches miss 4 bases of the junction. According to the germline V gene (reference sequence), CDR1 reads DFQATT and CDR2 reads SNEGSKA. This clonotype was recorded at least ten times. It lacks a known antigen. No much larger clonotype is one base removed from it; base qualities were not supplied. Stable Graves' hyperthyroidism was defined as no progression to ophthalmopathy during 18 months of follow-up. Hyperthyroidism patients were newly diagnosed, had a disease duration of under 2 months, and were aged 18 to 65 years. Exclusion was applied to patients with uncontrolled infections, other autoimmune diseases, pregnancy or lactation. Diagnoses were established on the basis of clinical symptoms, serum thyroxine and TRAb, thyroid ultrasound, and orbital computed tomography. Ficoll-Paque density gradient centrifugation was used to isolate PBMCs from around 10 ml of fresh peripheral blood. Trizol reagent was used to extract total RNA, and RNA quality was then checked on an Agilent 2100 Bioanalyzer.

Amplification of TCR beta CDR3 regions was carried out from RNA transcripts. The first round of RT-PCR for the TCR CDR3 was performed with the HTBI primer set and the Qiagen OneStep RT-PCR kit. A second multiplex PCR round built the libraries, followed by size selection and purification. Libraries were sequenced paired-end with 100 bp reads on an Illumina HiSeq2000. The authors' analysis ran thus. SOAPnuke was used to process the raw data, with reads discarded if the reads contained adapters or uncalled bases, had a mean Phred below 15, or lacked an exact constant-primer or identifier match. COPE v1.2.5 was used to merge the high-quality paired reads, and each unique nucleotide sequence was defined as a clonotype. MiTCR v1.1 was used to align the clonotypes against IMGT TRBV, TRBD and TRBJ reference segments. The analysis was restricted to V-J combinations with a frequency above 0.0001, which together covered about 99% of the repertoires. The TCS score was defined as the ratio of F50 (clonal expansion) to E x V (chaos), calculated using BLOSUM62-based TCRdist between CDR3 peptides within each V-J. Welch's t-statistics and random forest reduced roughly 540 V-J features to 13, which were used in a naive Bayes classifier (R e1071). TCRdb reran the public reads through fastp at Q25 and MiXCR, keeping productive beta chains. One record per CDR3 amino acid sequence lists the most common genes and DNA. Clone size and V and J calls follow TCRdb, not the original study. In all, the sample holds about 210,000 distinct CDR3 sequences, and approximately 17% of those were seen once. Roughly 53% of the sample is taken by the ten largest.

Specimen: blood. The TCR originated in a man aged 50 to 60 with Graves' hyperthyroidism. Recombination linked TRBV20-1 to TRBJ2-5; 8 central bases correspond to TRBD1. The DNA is TGCAGTGCTAGAGAGCAGGGGGCGCGAGAGACCCAGTACTTC. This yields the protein CSAREQGARETQYF.